The source of this T cell receptor (beta chain) is a study of STAT3 mutations in large granular lymphocyte leukemia (dated by TCRdb to about 2019). As for the study more broadly: About half of the T-LGLL patients who underwent longitudinal sequencing carried canonical activating STAT3 mutations. On average, sequencing was done at 3 to 4 time points per patient, with the number of samplings ranging from 2 to 8. Over half of the T-LGLL patients were given one or more immunosuppressive therapy regimens, and roughly 40% of the treated patients had a hematologic response. From an initial cohort of 200 to 250 LGL patients, eighteen representative T-LGLL cases were selected for longitudinal TCRbeta and STAT3 sequencing. Patients with T-cell large granular lymphocyte leukemia underwent serial deep sequencing of TCRbeta CDR3 and STAT3 to reconstruct clonal hierarchy and dynamics. A couple of patients with natural killer LGL leukemia were also sequenced longitudinally as controls within the study.

Paper-wide results and their limitations: Persisting codominant clonotypes in some patients meant a small but highly pathogenic clone may have been missed. TCR clonotype switching after therapy was seen in about 35% of the 18 patients, with all newly emerging clones being STAT3 wild type. Linking therapy response to changes in TCR clonal burden was complicated by variable intervals between samplings and by differing treatment regimens. Dominant TCR clone burden was found to exceed STAT3 mutant burden in several patients, suggesting that STAT3 mutation arose secondarily within a pre-expanded clone. At least one immunodominant TCRbeta clonotype was present in every T-LGLL patient, and multiple immunodominant subclonotypes appeared in about half of the T-LGLL patients. Because no samples were available when a clone first appeared, clonal expansion had to be inferred from samplings taken at other points.

TCRbeta libraries were sequenced on an Illumina MiSeq, and an average of about 41,000 productive templates per sample was obtained. TCRbeta CDR3 libraries were generated with the immunoSEQ assay using multiplex PCR amplification. The original pipeline was this. Repertoire diversity was calculated as previously defined, with values near 0 taken to indicate extremely monoclonal samples. This is the immuneACCESS table as TCRdb keeps it, with only in-frame sequences that have V and J called. A part of the clones is gone; compared with another copy, unresolved V genes explain less than half, and the rest is unexplained. V, J and clone size are those of that table, while D and trimming were read from the DNA. The sample table holds about 7,000 clones, of which approximately 54% were seen once. The ten largest clones represent 76% of the sample. About this clone: What this receptor recognizes is not known. Nothing much larger sits one base from this clone, and base qualities are not available.

V sheds 5 bases and J sheds 4 bases, leaving 13 bases between their ends. Sequences SGDLS (CDR1) and YYNGEE (CDR2) are obtained from the germline V gene. Taken from cysteine to phenylalanine, the CDR3 has 14 residues. Only the CDR3 portion is preserved as DNA: 42 bases, with reading frame beginning at the first base. DNA was extracted from blood mononuclear cells, and the same DNA was used for both TCR and STAT3 sequencing. What was sequenced was peripheral blood mononuclear cells. The source is a boy between 10 and 17 years old with T-cell large granular lymphocyte leukemia. Some clones in this sample may be carry-over from other donors' samples. The age is the age at diagnosis. Rearrangement joined TRBV9 to TRBJ2-1, with the D gene call left open. At the DNA level, the sequence is TGTGCCAGCAGTCGAGGAAATGTTTACAATGAGCAGTTCTTC. Translated, it reads CASSRGNVYNEQFF.